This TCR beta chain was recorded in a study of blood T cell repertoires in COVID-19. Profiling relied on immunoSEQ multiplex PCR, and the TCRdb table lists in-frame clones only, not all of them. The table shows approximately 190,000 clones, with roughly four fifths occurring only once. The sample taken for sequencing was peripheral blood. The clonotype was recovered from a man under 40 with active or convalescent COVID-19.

The CDR3 bases are TGTGCCGTAGGAAGGACAGGGATCGACAACACCATATATTTT. Encoded protein: CAVGRTGIDNTIYF. V usage is TRBV6-5 and J usage is TRBJ1-3; TRBD1 agrees at 8 bases. Germline-derived CDR1 and CDR2 are MNHEY and SVGAGI. The ends lost 11 bases at V and 7 bases at J; junction bases unmatched: 13. This CDR3 is 14 amino acids long.